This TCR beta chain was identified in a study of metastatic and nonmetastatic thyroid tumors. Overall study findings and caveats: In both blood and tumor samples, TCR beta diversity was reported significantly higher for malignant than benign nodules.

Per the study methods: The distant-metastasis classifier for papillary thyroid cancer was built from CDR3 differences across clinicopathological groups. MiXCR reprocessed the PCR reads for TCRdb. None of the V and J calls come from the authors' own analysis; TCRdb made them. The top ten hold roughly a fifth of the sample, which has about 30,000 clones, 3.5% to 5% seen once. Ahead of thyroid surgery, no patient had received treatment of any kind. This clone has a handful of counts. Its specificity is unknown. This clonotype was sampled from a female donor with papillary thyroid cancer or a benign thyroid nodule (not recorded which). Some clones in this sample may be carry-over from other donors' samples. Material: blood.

DNA of the CDR3: TGTGCCAGCAGTATGGACGGACTCTATGGCTACACCTTC. It specifies CASSMDGLYGYTF. This chain connects TRBV6-1 to TRBJ1-2; D ambiguous. V shed 5 bases and J shed 4 bases, with 11 bases lying between them. Germline values: CDR1 MNHNS, CDR2 SASEGT. CDR3 length: 13 amino acids.